The sequence of this T cell receptor beta chain was determined in a study of blood T cells in healthy people across ages. The CDR3 extends over 14 amino acids. The V gene lost 5 bases and the J gene lost 5 bases, with 15 bases spanning the gap. Germline assignment: CDR1 PRHDT and CDR2 FYEKMQ (reference sequence). A second roughly 7 to 11 cycle PCR used barcoded and J-beta primers. TCRdb re-called the 5' RACE reads with MiXCR, one entry per CDR3 protein. The sample includes hundreds of thousands of distinct CDR3 sequences, roughly 50% of them seen just once. In its sample, this clonotype was seen a few times.

V gene TRBV13 combines with J gene TRBJ2-5; the D gene is possibly TRBD1 (6 bases). The sequence was collected from a man at least 80 years old in good health. Source material: blood. CDR3 nucleotide sequence: TGTGCCAGCAGCCCCTTTCGGCAGGGGGAGACCCAGTACTTC. Translating gives CASSPFRQGETQYF.